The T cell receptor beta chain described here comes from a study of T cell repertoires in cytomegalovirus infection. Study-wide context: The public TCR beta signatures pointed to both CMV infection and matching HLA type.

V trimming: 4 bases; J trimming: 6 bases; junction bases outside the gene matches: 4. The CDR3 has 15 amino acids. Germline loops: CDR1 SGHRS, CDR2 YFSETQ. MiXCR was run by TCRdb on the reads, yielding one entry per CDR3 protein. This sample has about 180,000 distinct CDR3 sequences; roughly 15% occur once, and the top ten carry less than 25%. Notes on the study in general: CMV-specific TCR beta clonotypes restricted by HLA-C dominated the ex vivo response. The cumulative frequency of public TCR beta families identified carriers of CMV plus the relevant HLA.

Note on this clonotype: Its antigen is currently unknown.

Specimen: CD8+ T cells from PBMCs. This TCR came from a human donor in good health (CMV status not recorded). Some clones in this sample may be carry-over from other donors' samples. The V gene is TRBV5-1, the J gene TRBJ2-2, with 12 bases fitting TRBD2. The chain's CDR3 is CASSQTSGGAGELFF. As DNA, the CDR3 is TGCGCCAGCAGCCAGACTAGCGGGGGAGCCGGGGAGCTGTTTTTT.